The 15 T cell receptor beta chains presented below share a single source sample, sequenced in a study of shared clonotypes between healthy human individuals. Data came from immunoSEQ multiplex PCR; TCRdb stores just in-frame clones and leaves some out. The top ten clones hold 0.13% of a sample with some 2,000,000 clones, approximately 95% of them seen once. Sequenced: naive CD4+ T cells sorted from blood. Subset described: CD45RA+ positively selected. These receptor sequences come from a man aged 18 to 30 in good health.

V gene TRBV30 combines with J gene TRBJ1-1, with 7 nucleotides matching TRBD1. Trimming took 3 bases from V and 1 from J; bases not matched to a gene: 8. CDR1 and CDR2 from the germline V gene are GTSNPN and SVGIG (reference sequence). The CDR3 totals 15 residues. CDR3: CAWSPGGFPNTEAFF. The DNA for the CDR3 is TGTGCCTGGAGCCCAGGGGGGTTCCCGAACACTGAAGCTTTCTTT.

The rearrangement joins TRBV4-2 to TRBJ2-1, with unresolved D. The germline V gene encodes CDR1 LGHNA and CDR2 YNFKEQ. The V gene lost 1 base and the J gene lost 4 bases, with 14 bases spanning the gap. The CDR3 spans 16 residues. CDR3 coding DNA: TGTGCCAGCAGCCAAGCTCCCCCGTCCTCATACAATGAGCAGTTCTTC. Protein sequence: CASSQAPPSSYNEQFF.

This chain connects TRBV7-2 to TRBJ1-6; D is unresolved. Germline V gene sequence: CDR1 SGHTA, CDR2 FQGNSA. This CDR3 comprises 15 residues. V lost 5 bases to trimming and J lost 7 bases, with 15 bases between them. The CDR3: CASSTQYGPNSPLHF. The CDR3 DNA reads TGTGCCAGCAGCACCCAGTATGGACCGAATTCACCCCTCCACTTT.

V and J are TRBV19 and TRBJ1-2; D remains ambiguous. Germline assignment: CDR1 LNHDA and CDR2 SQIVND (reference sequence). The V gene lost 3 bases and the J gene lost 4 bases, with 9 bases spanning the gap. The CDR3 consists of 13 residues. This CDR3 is CASSMLVLYGYTF. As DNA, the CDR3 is TGTGCCAGTAGTATGCTGGTCCTCTATGGCTACACCTTC. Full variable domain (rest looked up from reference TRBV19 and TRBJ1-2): DGGITQSPKYLFRKEGQNVTLSCEQNLNHDAMYWYRQDPGQGLRLIYYSQIVNDFQKGDIAEGYSVSREKKESFPLTVTSAQKNPTAFYLCASSMLVLYGYTFGSGTRLTVV.

The CDR3 protein is CASSYSTGGLGEKLFF. CDR3 DNA: TGTGCCAGCAGTTACTCGACCGGGGGCCTGGGGGAAAAACTGTTTTTT. The chain carries TRBV6-5 and TRBJ1-4; D is possibly TRBD1 (6 bases). The CDR3 is 16 amino acids. Germline V lookup: CDR1 MNHEY, CDR2 SVGAGI. V gave up 0 bases and J gave up 8 bases, with 16 bases separating them.

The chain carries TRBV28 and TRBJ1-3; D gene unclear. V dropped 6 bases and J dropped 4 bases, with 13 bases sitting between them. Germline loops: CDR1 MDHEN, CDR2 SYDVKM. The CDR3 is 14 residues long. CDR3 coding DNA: TGTGCCAGCAGCTCCAATCCTGGAGGAAACACCATATATTTT. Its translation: CASSSNPGGNTIYF. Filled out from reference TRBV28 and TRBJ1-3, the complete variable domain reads DVKVTQSSRYLVKRTGEKVFLECVQDMDHENMFWYRQDPGLGLRLIYFSYDVKMKEKGDIPEGYSVSREKKERFSLILESASTNQTSMYLCASSSNPGGNTIYFGEGSWLTVV.

In DNA, the CDR3 is TGCGCCAGCAGTGTCCCGCATACGCAGGGGGCGGATGAGACCCAGTACTTC. Amino acids: CASSVPHTQGADETQYF. This chain joins TRBV10-1 and TRBJ2-5, with 8 nucleotides matching TRBD1. This CDR3 comprises 17 residues. Germline loops: CDR1 WNHNN, CDR2 SYGVQD (reference sequence). J was trimmed by 5 bases and V by 4 bases; bases with no gene match: 15.

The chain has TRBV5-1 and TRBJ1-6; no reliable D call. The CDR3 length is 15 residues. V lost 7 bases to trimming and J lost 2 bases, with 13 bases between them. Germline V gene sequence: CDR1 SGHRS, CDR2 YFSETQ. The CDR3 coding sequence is TGCGCCAGCCGAGGAGGAATCGCCTATAATTCACCCCTCCACTTT. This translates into CASRGGIAYNSPLHF. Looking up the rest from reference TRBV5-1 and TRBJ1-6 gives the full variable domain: KAGVTQTPRYLIKTRGQQVTLSCSPISGHRSVSWYQQTPGQGLQFLFEYFSETQRNKGNFPGRFSGRQFSNSRSEMNVSTLELGDSALYLCASRGGIAYNSPLHFGNGTRLTVT.

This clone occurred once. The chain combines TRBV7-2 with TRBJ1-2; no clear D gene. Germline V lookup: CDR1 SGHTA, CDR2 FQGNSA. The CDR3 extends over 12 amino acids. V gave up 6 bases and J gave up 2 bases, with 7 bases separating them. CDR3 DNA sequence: TGTGCCAGCAGGGACCCAAACTATGGCTACACCTTC. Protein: CASRDPNYGYTF. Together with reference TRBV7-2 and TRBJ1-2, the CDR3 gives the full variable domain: GAGVSQSPSNKVTEKGKDVELRCDPISGHTALYWYRQSLGQGLEFLIYFQGNSAPDKSGLPSDRFSAERTGGSVSTLTIQRTQQEDSAVYLCASRDPNYGYTFGSGTRLTVV.

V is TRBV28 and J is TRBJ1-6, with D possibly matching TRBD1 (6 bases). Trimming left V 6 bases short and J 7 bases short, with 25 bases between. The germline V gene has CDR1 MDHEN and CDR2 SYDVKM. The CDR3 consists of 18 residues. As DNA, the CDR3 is TGTGCCAGCAGCCCCCCAGCCGGGACACGAAGTAGGAATTCACCCCTCCACTTT. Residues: CASSPPAGTRSRNSPLHF.

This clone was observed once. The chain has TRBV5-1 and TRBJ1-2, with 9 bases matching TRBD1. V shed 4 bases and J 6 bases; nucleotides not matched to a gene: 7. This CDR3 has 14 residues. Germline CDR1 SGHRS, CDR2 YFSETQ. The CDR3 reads CASSVYRGQDGYTF. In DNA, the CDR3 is TGCGCCAGCAGCGTATACAGGGGGCAGGATGGCTACACCTTC.

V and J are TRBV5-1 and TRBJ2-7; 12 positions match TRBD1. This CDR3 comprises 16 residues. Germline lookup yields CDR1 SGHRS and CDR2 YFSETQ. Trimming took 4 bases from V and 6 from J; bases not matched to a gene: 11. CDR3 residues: CASSGGQGATWSEQYF. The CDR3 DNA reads TGCGCCAGCAGCGGGGGACAGGGGGCGACCTGGTCCGAGCAGTACTTC. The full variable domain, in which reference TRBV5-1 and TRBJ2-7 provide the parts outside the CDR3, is KAGVTQTPRYLIKTRGQQVTLSCSPISGHRSVSWYQQTPGQGLQFLFEYFSETQRNKGNFPGRFSGRQFSNSRSEMNVSTLELGDSALYLCASSGGQGATWSEQYFGPGTRLTVT.

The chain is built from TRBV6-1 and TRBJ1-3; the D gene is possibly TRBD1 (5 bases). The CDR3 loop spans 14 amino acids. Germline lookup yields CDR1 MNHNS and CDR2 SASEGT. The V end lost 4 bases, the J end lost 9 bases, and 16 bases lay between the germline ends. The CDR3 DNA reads TGTGCCAGCAGTGCTGGGGCAGGGCCGAGCACCATATATTTT. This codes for CASSAGAGPSTIYF.

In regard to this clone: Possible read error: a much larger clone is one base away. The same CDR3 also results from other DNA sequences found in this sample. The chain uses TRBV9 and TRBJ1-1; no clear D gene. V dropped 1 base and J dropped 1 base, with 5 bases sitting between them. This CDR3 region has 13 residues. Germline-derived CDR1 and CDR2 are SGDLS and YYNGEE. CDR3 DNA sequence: TGTGCCAGCAGCGTATTAGGGAACACTGAAGCTTTCTTT. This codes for CASSVLGNTEAFF.

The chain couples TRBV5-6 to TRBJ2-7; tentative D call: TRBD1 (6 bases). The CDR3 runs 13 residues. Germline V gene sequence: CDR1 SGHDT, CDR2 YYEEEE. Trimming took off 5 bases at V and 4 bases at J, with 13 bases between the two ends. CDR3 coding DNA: TGTGCCAGCAGTCCCATCCAGGGGTACGAGCAGTACTTC. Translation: CASSPIQGYEQYF.